Described below is a single T cell receptor (beta chain) sequence and its context. Antigen: not known. This CDR3 has 13 residues. Germline V gene sequence: CDR1 SEHNR, CDR2 FQNEAQ (reference sequence). The data originate from a study of human CD8 memory T cell subsets. The PBMC were taken from buffy coats given by healthy donors. Extraction drew RNA from duplicate vials of approximately 150,000 sorted CD8+ T cells for each subset. Study outcomes and limitations: Estimates that used Chao1 suggested higher diversity in stem-like memory T cells than in precursor exhausted T cells. Precursor exhausted and stem-like memory T cell repertoires shared minimal overlap.

UMI-labeled 5' RACE was the method by which TCR beta libraries were made. TCRdb reanalyzed the 5' RACE reads, giving one entry per CDR3 protein sequence and no DNA. The sample table sets out around 4,400 distinct CDR3 sequences. The sequenced material came from CD8+ effector memory T cells (TEM) sorted from PBMCs. Subset given: effector memory CD8 T cells, CCR7- CD45RO+ CD95+. This receptor was obtained from a human donor in good health. The chain uses TRBV7-9 and TRBJ2-6. This CDR3 reads CASAEAGANVLTF.